This T cell receptor (beta chain) was observed in a study of blood T cell repertoires in COVID-19. The V end lost 4 bases, the J end lost 0 bases, and 8 bases lay between the germline ends. The CDR3 spans 14 residues. Germline V CDR1 and CDR2: MGHDK, SYGVNS. Produced via immunoSEQ multiplex PCR; TCRdb's table is partial and in-frame only. The profile shows about 250,000 clones, around 87% of them singletons. The receptor was isolated from a woman in her fifties or sixties who had recovered from COVID-19. Sequenced sample: PBMCs or T cells enriched from blood (not recorded which). The chain joins TRBV25-1 to TRBJ2-3; weak D call: TRBD1 (6 bases). The CDR3 sequence: CASSVTGSTDTQYF. The CDR3 nucleotides are TGTGCCAGCAGTGTTACAGGGAGCACAGATACGCAGTATTTT.